The entry that follows covers one T cell receptor beta chain sequence. The CDR3 runs 15 residues. Germline-derived CDR1 and CDR2 are DFQATT and SNEGSKA (reference sequence). V lost 0 bases to trimming and J lost 4 bases; unmatched junction nucleotides: 6. Constant-region reverse primers amplified full-length variable regions, followed by semi-nested Nested Universal Primer A PCR. TCRdb independently ran MiXCR on the 5' RACE reads; one entry per CDR3 protein. The data show 5,500 to 8,500 distinct CDR3 sequences, with approximately 52% seen just once and approximately 3% held by the top ten. The chain is built from TRBV20-1 and TRBJ2-7; 10 nucleotides line up with TRBD2. Sequenced material: naive CD4+ T cells sorted from a lymph node. Stated subset: naive CD4+ T cells, CD4+CD45RA+CD25-. The origin of this receptor is a female donor with breast cancer. The CDR3 here is CSARDRLAGAYEQYF. CDR3 sequence (DNA): TGCAGTGCTAGAGATCGACTAGCGGGTGCATACGAGCAGTACTTC.